The source of this TCR beta chain is a study of blood T cells in healthy people across ages. Germline CDR1 is DFQATT and CDR2 is SNEGSKA (reference sequence). The CDR3 runs 15 residues. With V trimmed by 3 bases and J by 4 bases, 8 bases remained unmatched. Study conclusions and caveats: Strong correlation linked observed beta diversity and percent naive T cells. Per million T cells, TCR beta diversity dropped about linearly as age rose.

Then a second PCR, running about 6 to 12 cycles, was carried out with a sample-barcoded 5' primer and a J-beta primer mix. Every molecule of cDNA carried a tag from a template-switch adaptor with 12 random nucleotides. TCRdb processed the 5' RACE reads anew with MiXCR; each CDR3 protein has one entry. The sample consists of about 1,500,000 distinct CDR3 sequences, about 40% of them appearing once. This clonotype came up a few times. Its specificity is not known. The genes are TRBV20-1 and TRBJ2-3; 9 bases are a match to TRBD2. Material: blood. The clonotype comes from a woman aged 18-35 years in good health. The CDR3 DNA is TGCAGTGCTAGTTCTAGCGGGGAGGGGGCAGATACGCAGTATTTT. Protein: CSASSSGEGADTQYF.